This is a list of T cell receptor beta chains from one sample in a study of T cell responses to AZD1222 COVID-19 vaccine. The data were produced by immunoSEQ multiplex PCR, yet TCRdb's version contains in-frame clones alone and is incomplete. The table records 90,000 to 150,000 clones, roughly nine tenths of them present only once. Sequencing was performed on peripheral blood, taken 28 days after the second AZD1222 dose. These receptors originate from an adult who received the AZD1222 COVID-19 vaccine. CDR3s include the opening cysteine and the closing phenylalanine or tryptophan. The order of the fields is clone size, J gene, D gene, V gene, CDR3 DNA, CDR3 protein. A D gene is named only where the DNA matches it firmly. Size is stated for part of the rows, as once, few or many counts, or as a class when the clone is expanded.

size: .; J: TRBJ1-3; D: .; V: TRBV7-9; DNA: TGTGCCAGCAGCCGCGGCAGGGGAAGGACCGACACCATATATTTT; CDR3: CASSRGRGRTDTIYF
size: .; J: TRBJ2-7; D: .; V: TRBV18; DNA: TGTGCCAGCTCACCAAACAGGCTGGGGGAGCAGTACTTC; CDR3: CASSPNRLGEQYF
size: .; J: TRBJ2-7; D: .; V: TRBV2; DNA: TGTGCCAGCAGTGACGGTCCTTCCTACGAGCAGTACTTC; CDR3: CASSDGPSYEQYF
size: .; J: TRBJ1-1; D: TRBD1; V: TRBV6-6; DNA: TGTGCCAGCAGTTCAGACAGGGTGGGTGGCGAAGCTTTCTTT; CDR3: CASSSDRVGGEAFF
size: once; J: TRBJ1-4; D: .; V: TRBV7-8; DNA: TGTGCCAGCAGCCGAGCGGGGACTAATGAAAAACTGTTTTTT; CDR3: CASSRAGTNEKLFF
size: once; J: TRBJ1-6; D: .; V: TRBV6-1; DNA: TGTGCCAGCAGTGAGAAGGACCATGGGGGGTATTCACCCCTCCACTTT; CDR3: CASSEKDHGGYSPLHF
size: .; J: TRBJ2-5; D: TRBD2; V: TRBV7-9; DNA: TGTGCCAGCAGCTTAAACGGGGGCGGGGGGGCCCAAGAGACCCAGTACTTC; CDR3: CASSLNGGGGAQETQYF
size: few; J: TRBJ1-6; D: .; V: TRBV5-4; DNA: TGTGCCAGCAGCTCTGGAAGCTCAGGGGACTATAATTCACCCCTCCACTTT; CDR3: CASSSGSSGDYNSPLHF
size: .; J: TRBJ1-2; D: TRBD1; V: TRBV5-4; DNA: TGTGCCAGCAGCACGGACAGGGCTATCTATGGCTACACCTTC; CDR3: CASSTDRAIYGYTF
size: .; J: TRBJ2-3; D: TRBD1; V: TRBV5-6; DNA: TGTGCCAGCGCGGGACAGGGAGGCACAGATACGCAGTATTTT; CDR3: CASAGQGGTDTQYF
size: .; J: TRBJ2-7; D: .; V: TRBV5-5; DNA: TGTGCCAGCAGCTTGGAGTACGGTACGAACTACGAGCAGTACTTC; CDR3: CASSLEYGTNYEQYF
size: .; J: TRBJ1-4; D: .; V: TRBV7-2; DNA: TGTGCCAGCAGCTTAGGGTCAGGGGAGTATGAAAAACTGTTTTTT; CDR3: CASSLGSGEYEKLFF
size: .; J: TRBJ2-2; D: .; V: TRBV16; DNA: TGTGCCAGCGGGGATACCGGGGAGCTGTTTTTT; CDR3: CASGDTGELFF
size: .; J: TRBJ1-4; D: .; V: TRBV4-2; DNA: TGTGCCAGCAGCCAAGAAGGAAGGAGACCTAATGAAAAACTGTTTTTT; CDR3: CASSQEGRRPNEKLFF
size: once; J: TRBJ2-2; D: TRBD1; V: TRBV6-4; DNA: TGTGCCAGCAGTGATGGCTCAGGGGGCGCGGGCACCGGGGAGCTGTTTTTT; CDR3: CASSDGSGGAGTGELFF
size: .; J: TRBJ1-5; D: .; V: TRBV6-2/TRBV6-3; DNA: TGTGCCAGCAGCCACACAGGAGTTCAGCCCCAGCATTTT; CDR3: CASSHTGVQPQHF
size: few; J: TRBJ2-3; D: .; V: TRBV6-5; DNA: TGTGCCAGCTCACGGTCAGGGGCGGGCACAGATACGCAGTATTTT; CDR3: CASSRSGAGTDTQYF
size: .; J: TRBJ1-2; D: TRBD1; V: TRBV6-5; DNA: TGTGCCAGCAGGGATGACAGGGGTGGGAGCTATGGCTACACCTTC; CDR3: CASRDDRGGSYGYTF
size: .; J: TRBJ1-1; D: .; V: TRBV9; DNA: TGTGCCAGCAGCGTAGGTTACACCTATAACACTGAAGCTTTCTTT; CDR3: CASSVGYTYNTEAFF
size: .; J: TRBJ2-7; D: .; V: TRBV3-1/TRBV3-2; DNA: TGTGCCAGCAGCCAAGAGGCGGAGCAGTACTTC; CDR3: CASSQEAEQYF
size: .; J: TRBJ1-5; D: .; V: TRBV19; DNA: TGTGCCAGTAGTATTGGAGGGGCGGCGTTCGAGTCGAGGCCCCAGCATTTT; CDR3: CASSIGGAAFESRPQHF
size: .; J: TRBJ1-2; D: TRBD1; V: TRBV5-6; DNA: TGTGCCAGCAGCTTGGCCGGGCCAGGGGGGCAGGTCCGACACTATGGCTACACCTTC; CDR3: CASSLAGPGGQVRHYGYTF
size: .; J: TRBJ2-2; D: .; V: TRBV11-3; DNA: TGTGCCAGCAGCTTAGCCTTGACAGCGTCGAACACCGGGGAGCTGTTTTTT; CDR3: CASSLALTASNTGELFF
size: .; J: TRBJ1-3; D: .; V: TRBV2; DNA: TGTGCCAGCACCTACCTATCAGGAAACACCATATATTTT; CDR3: CASTYLSGNTIYF
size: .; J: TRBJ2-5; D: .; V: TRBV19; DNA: TGTGCCAGTAGTATTAACGCGGGCCAAGAGACCCAGTACTTC; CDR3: CASSINAGQETQYF
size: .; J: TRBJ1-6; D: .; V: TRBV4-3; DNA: TGCGCCAGCAGCCAAGCTACGACAGGCAACAATTCACCCCTCCACTTT; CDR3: CASSQATTGNNSPLHF
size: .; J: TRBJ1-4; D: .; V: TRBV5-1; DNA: TGCGCCAGCAGATTGGAATACCGGGTGGAAAAACTGTTTTTT; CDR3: CASRLEYRVEKLFF
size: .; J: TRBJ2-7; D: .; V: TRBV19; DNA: TGTGCCAGTAGTACCACAGGGCTATACGAGCAGTACTTC; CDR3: CASSTTGLYEQYF
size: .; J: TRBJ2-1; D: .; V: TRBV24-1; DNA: TGTGCCACCAGTGATTTGGCGGTGGGTTCCGATGAGCAGTTCTTC; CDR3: CATSDLAVGSDEQFF
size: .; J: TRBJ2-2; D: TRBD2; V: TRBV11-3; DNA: TGTGCCAGCAGCTTAGGTCAAGGCCGGGGGGGCATCGGGGAGCTGTTTTTT; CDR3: CASSLGQGRGGIGELFF
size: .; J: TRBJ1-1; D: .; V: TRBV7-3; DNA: TGTGCCAGCAGCTCTCTCGGGGCGCACACTGAAGCTTTCTTT; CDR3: CASSSLGAHTEAFF
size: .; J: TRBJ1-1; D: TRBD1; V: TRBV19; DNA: TGTGCCAGTAGTATTCTGGACAGGGGCATGAACACTGAAGCTTTCTTT; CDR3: CASSILDRGMNTEAFF
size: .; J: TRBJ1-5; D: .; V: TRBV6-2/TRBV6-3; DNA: TGTGCCAGCAGTCTCGGGTCGCAGCCCCAGCATTTT; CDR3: CASSLGSQPQHF
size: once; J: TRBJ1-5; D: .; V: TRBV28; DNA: TGTGCCAGCAGAGGCCAGGGTTCGGGCAATCAGCCCCAGCATTTT; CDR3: CASRGQGSGNQPQHF
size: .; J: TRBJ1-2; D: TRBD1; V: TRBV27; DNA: TGTGCCAGCAGTCCATTCCCCCGGTCCGGGACAGGGGGGAATGGCTACACCTTC; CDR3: CASSPFPRSGTGGNGYTF
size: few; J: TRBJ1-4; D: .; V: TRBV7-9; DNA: TGTGCCAGCAGCTCCGGGACACACTCAACTAATGAAAAACTGTTTTTT; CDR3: CASSSGTHSTNEKLFF
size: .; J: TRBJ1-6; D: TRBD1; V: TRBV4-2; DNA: TGTGCCAGCAGCCTGAGACAGGGGTATAATTCACCCCTCCACTTT; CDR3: CASSLRQGYNSPLHF
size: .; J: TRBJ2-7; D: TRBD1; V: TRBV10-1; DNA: TGCGCCAGCACCGCGCTGGACAGGGGGCTGTACGAGCAGTACTTC; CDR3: CASTALDRGLYEQYF
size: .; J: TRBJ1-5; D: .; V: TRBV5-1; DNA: TGCGCCAGCAGCTTTTTAGGGGATCAGCCCCAGCATTTT; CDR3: CASSFLGDQPQHF
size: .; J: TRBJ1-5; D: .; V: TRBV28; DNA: TGTGCCAGCAAGGCGCGTAGCAATCAGCCCCAGCATTTT; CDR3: CASKARSNQPQHF
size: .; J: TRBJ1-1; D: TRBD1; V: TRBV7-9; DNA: TGTGCCAGCAGCACGGGACAGCCGAACACTGAAGCTTTCTTT; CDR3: CASSTGQPNTEAFF
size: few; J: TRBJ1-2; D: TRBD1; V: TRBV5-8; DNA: TGTGCCAGCAGCGACAGGGGAGTTGGTGGCTACACCTTC; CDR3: CASSDRGVGGYTF
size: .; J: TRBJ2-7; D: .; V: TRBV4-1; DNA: TGCGCCAGCAGTCGATCTGTCGCTGAGTACGAGCAGTACTTC; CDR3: CASSRSVAEYEQYF
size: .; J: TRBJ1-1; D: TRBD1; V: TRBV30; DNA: TGTGCCTGGAGGGACAGGGGGCGCGGCCGCACTGAAGCTTTCTTT; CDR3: CAWRDRGRGRTEAFF
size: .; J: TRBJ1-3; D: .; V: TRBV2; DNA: TGTGCCAGCAGAACAGATTCTGGAAACACCATATATTTT; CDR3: CASRTDSGNTIYF
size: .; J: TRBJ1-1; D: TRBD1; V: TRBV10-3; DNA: TGTGCCATCACGAGGGACAGCTTAACTGAAGCTTTCTTT; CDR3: CAITRDSLTEAFF
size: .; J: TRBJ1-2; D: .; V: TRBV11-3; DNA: TGTGCCCTAATCGGACGGTTTAACTATGGCTACACCTTC; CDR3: CALIGRFNYGYTF
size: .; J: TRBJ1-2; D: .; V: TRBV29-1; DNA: TGCAGCGGCCTTACAGGGTGGGACGGCTACACCTTC; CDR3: CSGLTGWDGYTF
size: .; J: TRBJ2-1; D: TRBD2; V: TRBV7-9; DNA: TGTGCCAGCAGCTCTGGGACTACATACAATGAGCAGTTCTTC; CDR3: CASSSGTTYNEQFF